A selection of T cell receptor beta chains follows, all from one sample in a study of T-cell memory formation after mild COVID-19. TCRdb re-called the 5' RACE reads through MiXCR, storing one row per CDR3 protein. The sample records roughly 300,000 distinct CDR3 sequences, around 16% being singletons. Sequenced sample: PBMCs or a T cell subset sorted from them (not recorded which). All receptors derive from a young man who had mild COVID-19 (a few samples of this study predate the infection). Cell type and time point are not known. CDR3s include the opening cysteine and the closing phenylalanine or tryptophan. The D gene is left open where the match is weak. Clone size is shown for a subset of rows, as once, few, many or a class of expanded clone.

cdr3_aa: CASSWGDSNQPQHF; cdr3_nt: TGTGCCAGCAGCTGGGGGGATAGCAATCAGCCCCAGCATTTT; j_call: TRBJ1-5; d_call: .; v_call: TRBV7-9; clone_size: .
cdr3_aa: CASSLASEETQYF; cdr3_nt: TGTGCCAGCAGCTTAGCTAGCGAAGAGACCCAGTACTTC; j_call: TRBJ2-5; d_call: .; v_call: TRBV7-9; clone_size: few
cdr3_aa: CASSLGDRVAFF; cdr3_nt: TGTGCCAGCAGTTTAGGGGACAGGGTCGCTTTCTTT; j_call: TRBJ1-1; d_call: TRBD1; v_call: TRBV12-3/TRBV12-4; clone_size: .
cdr3_aa: CASSVKGTNTGELFF; cdr3_nt: TGTGCCAGCAGCGTAAAGGGTACGAACACCGGGGAGCTGTTTTTT; j_call: TRBJ2-2; d_call: .; v_call: TRBV9; clone_size: few
cdr3_aa: CASSQDGVRDRETQYF; cdr3_nt: TGCGCCAGCAGCCAAGATGGGGTGAGGGATCGGGAGACCCAGTACTTC; j_call: TRBJ2-5; d_call: .; v_call: TRBV4-1; clone_size: few
cdr3_aa: CASSRFHGNTGELFF; cdr3_nt: TGTGCCAGCAGTCGCTTCCACGGGAACACCGGGGAGCTGTTTTTT; j_call: TRBJ2-2; d_call: .; v_call: TRBV6-2/TRBV6-3; clone_size: .
cdr3_aa: CASSERDQPQHF; cdr3_nt: TGTGCCAGCAGCGAGAGGGATCAGCCCCAGCATTTT; j_call: TRBJ1-5; d_call: .; v_call: TRBV6-2/TRBV6-3; clone_size: .
cdr3_aa: CASSSLSGGEKNIQYF; cdr3_nt: TGTGCCAGCAGCTCCCTCAGCGGGGGCGAGAAAAACATTCAGTACTTC; j_call: TRBJ2-4; d_call: TRBD2; v_call: TRBV7-2; clone_size: .
cdr3_aa: CATSASESTEAFF; cdr3_nt: TGTGCCACCAGTGCGTCGGAGAGTACTGAAGCTTTCTTT; j_call: TRBJ1-1; d_call: .; v_call: TRBV24-1; clone_size: once
cdr3_aa: CASSFTPRQGYTF; cdr3_nt: TGTGCCAGCAGCTTTACGCCCCGGCAGGGCTACACCTTC; j_call: TRBJ1-2; d_call: .; v_call: TRBV5-5; clone_size: .
cdr3_aa: CASSYPARLNQPQHF; cdr3_nt: TGTGCCAGCAGTTACCCTGCCCGTCTTAATCAGCCCCAGCATTTT; j_call: TRBJ1-5; d_call: .; v_call: TRBV2; clone_size: .
cdr3_aa: CASSAVLAGGPNEQFF; cdr3_nt: TGTGCCAGCAGCGCGGTACTAGCGGGGGGGCCGAATGAGCAGTTCTTC; j_call: TRBJ2-1; d_call: TRBD2; v_call: TRBV7-7; clone_size: many
cdr3_aa: CASTLVEKLFF; cdr3_nt: TGTGCTAGTACCCTCGTTGAAAAACTGTTTTTT; j_call: TRBJ1-4; d_call: .; v_call: TRBV12-5; clone_size: few
cdr3_aa: CASSQTLGRYTEAFF; cdr3_nt: TGCGCCAGCAGCCAAACTCTCGGCAGGTACACTGAAGCTTTCTTT; j_call: TRBJ1-1; d_call: .; v_call: TRBV4-3; clone_size: .
cdr3_aa: CASSTPVTNTGELFF; cdr3_nt: TGTGCCAGCAGTACGCCGGTAACGAACACCGGGGAGCTGTTTTTT; j_call: TRBJ2-2; d_call: .; v_call: TRBV2; clone_size: .
cdr3_aa: CASSPRLGGQETQYF; cdr3_nt: TGCGCCAGCAGCCCCAGACTGGGGGGGCAGGAGACCCAGTACTTC; j_call: TRBJ2-5; d_call: .; v_call: TRBV4-3; clone_size: few
cdr3_aa: CASSERGSSSTDTQYF; cdr3_nt: TGTGCCAGCAGCGAGCGGGGGAGTTCCTCCACAGATACGCAGTATTTT; j_call: TRBJ2-3; d_call: TRBD2; v_call: TRBV5-4; clone_size: few
cdr3_aa: CASSLLAPNTEAFF; cdr3_nt: TGTGCCAGCAGTTTATTGGCACCGAACACTGAAGCTTTCTTT; j_call: TRBJ1-1; d_call: .; v_call: TRBV27; clone_size: .
cdr3_aa: CASSYRRFMNTEAFF; cdr3_nt: TGTGCCAGCAGTTACAGGAGGTTCATGAACACTGAAGCTTTCTTT; j_call: TRBJ1-1; d_call: .; v_call: TRBV6-5; clone_size: .
cdr3_aa: CASSLTVVSYEQYF; cdr3_nt: TGTGCCAGCAGCTTAACCGTTGTCTCCTACGAGCAGTACTTC; j_call: TRBJ2-7; d_call: .; v_call: TRBV11-1; clone_size: .
cdr3_aa: CASSFSEYEETQYF; cdr3_nt: TGTGCCAGCAGTTTTTCGGAGTACGAAGAGACCCAGTACTTC; j_call: TRBJ2-5; d_call: .; v_call: TRBV12-3/TRBV12-4; clone_size: many
cdr3_aa: CASRPLAGNGETQYF; cdr3_nt: TGTGCCAGCAGACCACTAGCGGGGAACGGTGAGACCCAGTACTTC; j_call: TRBJ2-5; d_call: TRBD2; v_call: TRBV28; clone_size: many
cdr3_aa: CASSTLTRMGSTDTQYF; cdr3_nt: TGTGCCAGCAGTACCCTAACCCGGATGGGGAGCACAGATACGCAGTATTTT; j_call: TRBJ2-3; d_call: .; v_call: TRBV27; clone_size: .
cdr3_aa: CASSGPSPSGGFTDTQYF; cdr3_nt: TGTGCCAGCAGTGGGCCGAGTCCAAGCGGGGGGTTTACAGATACGCAGTATTTT; j_call: TRBJ2-3; d_call: TRBD2; v_call: TRBV25-1; clone_size: .
cdr3_aa: CSASWTPGDTQYF; cdr3_nt: TGCAGTGCTAGTTGGACCCCGGGAGATACGCAGTATTTT; j_call: TRBJ2-3; d_call: .; v_call: TRBV20-1; clone_size: few
cdr3_aa: CASSTDRAWDSPLHF; cdr3_nt: TGTGCCAGCAGCACGGACAGGGCCTGGGATTCACCCCTCCACTTT; j_call: TRBJ1-6; d_call: TRBD1; v_call: TRBV5-6; clone_size: .
cdr3_aa: CASSPPGTGEVYLETQYF; cdr3_nt: TGCGCCAGCAGCCCCCCGGGGACAGGGGAGGTCTATTTAGAGACCCAGTACTTC; j_call: TRBJ2-5; d_call: TRBD1; v_call: TRBV4-1; clone_size: few
cdr3_aa: CASSLINTGDTQYF; cdr3_nt: TGTGCCAGCAGCTTAATTAACACAGGAGATACGCAGTATTTT; j_call: TRBJ2-3; d_call: .; v_call: TRBV7-9; clone_size: .
cdr3_aa: CASSTQGTNEKLFF; cdr3_nt: TGTGCCAGCAGCACCCAGGGGACTAATGAAAAACTGTTTTTT; j_call: TRBJ1-4; d_call: .; v_call: TRBV9; clone_size: few
cdr3_aa: CASSQDDPGGQYF; cdr3_nt: TGTGCCAGCAGCCAAGATGACCCCGGGGGGCAGTATTTT; j_call: TRBJ2-3; d_call: .; v_call: TRBV4-2; clone_size: few
cdr3_aa: CASSLSRPGGETQYF; cdr3_nt: TGTGCCAGCAGCTTAAGTCGGCCAGGGGGAGAGACCCAGTACTTC; j_call: TRBJ2-5; d_call: TRBD1; v_call: TRBV7-2; clone_size: many
cdr3_aa: CATSDGGQPQHF; cdr3_nt: TGTGCCACCAGTGACGGAGGGCAGCCCCAGCATTTT; j_call: TRBJ1-5; d_call: .; v_call: TRBV24-1; clone_size: .
cdr3_aa: CASTGRMNTEAFF; cdr3_nt: TGTGCCAGCACCGGACGGATGAACACTGAAGCTTTCTTT; j_call: TRBJ1-1; d_call: .; v_call: TRBV6-1; clone_size: .
cdr3_aa: CASSNRRSTDTQYF; cdr3_nt: TGTGCCAGCAGTAATAGGAGGAGCACAGATACGCAGTATTTT; j_call: TRBJ2-3; d_call: .; v_call: TRBV2; clone_size: many
cdr3_aa: CASSLRGDTGELFF; cdr3_nt: TGTGCCAGCAGCCTGAGGGGGGACACCGGGGAGCTGTTTTTT; j_call: TRBJ2-2; d_call: .; v_call: TRBV7-2; clone_size: few
cdr3_aa: CASSYLLVSDTQYF; cdr3_nt: TGTGCCAGCAGTTACTTACTCGTATCAGATACGCAGTATTTT; j_call: TRBJ2-3; d_call: .; v_call: TRBV6-5; clone_size: .
cdr3_aa: CASSEGTSGAETQYF; cdr3_nt: TGTGCCAGCAGTGAAGGGACTAGCGGGGCGGAGACCCAGTACTTC; j_call: TRBJ2-5; d_call: TRBD2; v_call: TRBV2; clone_size: .
cdr3_aa: CASSPGGGSNIQYF; cdr3_nt: TGTGCCAGCTCACCCGGGGGGGGATCTAACATTCAGTACTTC; j_call: TRBJ2-4; d_call: TRBD2; v_call: TRBV18; clone_size: .
cdr3_aa: CASSLMGADIQYF; cdr3_nt: TGTGCCAGCAGCTTGATGGGGGCGGACATTCAGTACTTC; j_call: TRBJ2-4; d_call: .; v_call: TRBV5-6; clone_size: .
cdr3_aa: CASSVRGGHGSFLANVLTF; cdr3_nt: TGTGCCAGCAGTGTTCGGGGGGGACACGGGAGTTTTCTGGCCAACGTCCTGACTTTC; j_call: TRBJ2-6; d_call: TRBD2; v_call: TRBV6-1; clone_size: .
cdr3_aa: CASSSEGARSPDTQYF; cdr3_nt: TGTGCCAGCAGCTCGGAGGGGGCGAGGAGCCCAGATACGCAGTATTTT; j_call: TRBJ2-3; d_call: .; v_call: TRBV7-7; clone_size: .
cdr3_aa: CASSSTGGEGYTF; cdr3_nt: TGCGCCAGCAGCTCAACAGGGGGCGAAGGCTACACCTTC; j_call: TRBJ1-2; d_call: TRBD1; v_call: TRBV5-1; clone_size: .
cdr3_aa: CASSRVSYNEQFF; cdr3_nt: TGTGCCAGCAGTCGAGTCAGCTACAATGAGCAGTTCTTC; j_call: TRBJ2-1; d_call: .; v_call: TRBV12-3/TRBV12-4; clone_size: few
cdr3_aa: CASSSYMNTEAFF; cdr3_nt: TGTGCCAGCAGCTCGTATATGAACACTGAAGCTTTCTTT; j_call: TRBJ1-1; d_call: .; v_call: TRBV28; clone_size: few
cdr3_aa: CSVESVGQGGRAGEAFF; cdr3_nt: TGCAGCGTTGAGTCAGTGGGACAGGGCGGTCGGGCGGGAGAAGCTTTCTTT; j_call: TRBJ1-1; d_call: TRBD1; v_call: TRBV29-1; clone_size: many
cdr3_aa: CASSFAQTYEQYF; cdr3_nt: TGTGCCAGCAGCTTCGCGCAAACCTACGAGCAGTACTTC; j_call: TRBJ2-7; d_call: .; v_call: TRBV5-6; clone_size: .
cdr3_aa: CASTAVTSTDTQYF; cdr3_nt: TGTGCCAGCACCGCGGTCACTAGCACAGATACGCAGTATTTT; j_call: TRBJ2-3; d_call: .; v_call: TRBV7-2; clone_size: few
cdr3_aa: CASSLIGLAGGEQFF; cdr3_nt: TGCGCCAGCAGCTTAATTGGACTAGCGGGAGGTGAGCAGTTCTTC; j_call: TRBJ2-1; d_call: TRBD2; v_call: TRBV5-1; clone_size: .
cdr3_aa: CAWSPLGEDTQYF; cdr3_nt: TGTGCCTGGAGCCCCTTAGGAGAGGATACGCAGTATTTT; j_call: TRBJ2-3; d_call: .; v_call: TRBV30; clone_size: .
cdr3_aa: CASSPWEPDTQYF; cdr3_nt: TGTGCCAGCAGCCCCTGGGAACCAGATACGCAGTATTTT; j_call: TRBJ2-3; d_call: .; v_call: TRBV14; clone_size: .
cdr3_aa: CASSRGTASTEAFF; cdr3_nt: TGTGCCAGCAGTAGGGGAACGGCGTCCACTGAAGCTTTCTTT; j_call: TRBJ1-1; d_call: .; v_call: TRBV6-6; clone_size: few
cdr3_aa: CASSLWARANNEQFF; cdr3_nt: TGTGCCAGCAGCTTATGGGCGCGGGCTAACAATGAGCAGTTCTTC; j_call: TRBJ2-1; d_call: .; v_call: TRBV7-3; clone_size: many
cdr3_aa: CASSVTLAGGSGEQYF; cdr3_nt: TGTGCCAGCAGTGTAACTCTAGCGGGAGGCTCGGGTGAGCAGTACTTC; j_call: TRBJ2-7; d_call: TRBD2; v_call: TRBV25-1; clone_size: .